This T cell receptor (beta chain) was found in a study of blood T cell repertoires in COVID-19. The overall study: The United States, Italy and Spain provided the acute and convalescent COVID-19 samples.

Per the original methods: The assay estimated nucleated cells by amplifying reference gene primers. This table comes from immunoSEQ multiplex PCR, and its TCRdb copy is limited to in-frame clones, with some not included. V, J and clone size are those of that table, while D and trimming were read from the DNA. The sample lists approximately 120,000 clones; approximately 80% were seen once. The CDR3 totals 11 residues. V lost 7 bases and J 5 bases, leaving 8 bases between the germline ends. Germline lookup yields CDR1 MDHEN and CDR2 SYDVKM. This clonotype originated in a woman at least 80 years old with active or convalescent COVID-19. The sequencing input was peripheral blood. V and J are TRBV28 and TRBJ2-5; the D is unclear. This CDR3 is CASTTRETQYF. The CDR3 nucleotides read TGTGCCAGCACAACCCGGGAGACCCAGTACTTC.